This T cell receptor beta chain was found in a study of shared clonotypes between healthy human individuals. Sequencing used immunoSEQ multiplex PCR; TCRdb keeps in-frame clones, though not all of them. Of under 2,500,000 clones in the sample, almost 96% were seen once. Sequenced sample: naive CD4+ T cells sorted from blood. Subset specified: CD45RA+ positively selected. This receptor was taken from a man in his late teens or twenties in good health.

The CDR3 loop is CASSLGLAGGGENIQYF. CDR3 coding DNA: TGCGCCAGCAGCTTGGGACTAGCGGGGGGCGGCGAAAACATTCAGTACTTC. The rearrangement links TRBV5-1 to TRBJ2-4; TRBD2 matches 13 bases. The CDR3 has 17 amino acids. V was clipped by 0 bases and J by 5 bases; unmatched bases: 5. Germline V gene sequence: CDR1 SGHRS, CDR2 YFSETQ.